This TCR beta chain was sequenced for a study of blood T cell repertoires in COVID-19 (dated by TCRdb to between 2020 and 2021). The study in broad terms: Collaborator samples came from the United States, Italy and Spain and covered acute and convalescent phases of COVID-19. The material from the prospective study consisted of cDNA or gDNA derived from T cells, B-cell-depleted T cells, or PBMCs. The dataset comprised deeply sampled blood TCRbeta repertoires from subjects exposed to, actively infected with, or recovered from COVID-19. The repertoires were released in a freely available public database meant as a resource for research on the immune response to SARS-CoV-2. Samples came from the ongoing ImmuneRACE study (first 160 participants) plus 1,254 subjects from 6 global collaborators. Sample metadata almost always included a de-identified subject ID, COVID-19 status, age in years and sex. Where available, HLA class I and class II types were taken from metadata supplied by the sample provider and were not determined by assay-based typing.

One collaborating source in Seattle enrolled patients during active infection and followed them longitudinally through the course of disease. Whole blood was collected in K2EDTA tubes by collaborating institutions according to the institutions' own protocols. For TCRbeta analysis, collaborators shipped samples as frozen whole blood, isolated PBMCs, or DNA extracted from either of those sample types. The research as a whole found: The quantity of clinical and demographic metadata differed by source and by participant and was supplied without curation.

TCRbeta CDR3 regions were amplified from genomic DNA by means of the immunoSEQ Assay, a bias-controlled multiplex PCR. As for how the authors treated the data: Nucleated cell counts per sample were estimated from amplification of reference gene primers within the assay. To quantify the absolute abundance of each unique TCRbeta CDR3 rearrangement, sequence reads were collapsed and filtered. For each sample, productive Simpson clonality was calculated by taking the square root of Simpson's diversity index across productive rearrangements. Imported from immuneACCESS, the table was reduced by TCRdb to in-frame sequences with V and J called. These copies leave out some clones; in studies compared against another copy, an unresolved V gene accounts for under half, and the cause of the remainder is not known. From that table come the V and J calls and clone size; the DNA was used to work out D and trimming. The sample table lists around 300,000 clones, 90% of them with a count of one. In total, the top ten clones hold just under 6.5% of the sample.

V lost 0 bases and J lost 4 bases, and the count of bases not matched to a germline gene is 1. As encoded in the germline V gene, CDR1 is SGHRS while CDR2 is YFSETQ. The CDR3, cysteine through phenylalanine, is 14 amino acids long. Only the CDR3 DNA is retained, 42 bases long and in frame from the first base. With respect to this clone: Its antigen is not yet known. Base qualities are not recorded, but no much larger clone differs from it by a single base.

The rearranged segments are TRBV5-1 and TRBJ2-5; TRBD2 aligns with 9 central bases. Sequencing was carried out using peripheral blood. The clonotype originates from a woman aged 45-65 years with COVID-19, enrolled during active disease. Here the CDR3 is given as CASSLVAGVETQYF. The sequence in DNA is TGCGCCAGCAGCTTGGTAGCGGGAGTAGAGACCCAGTACTTC.